A single sample gave rise to the 27 T cell receptor beta chains below, sequenced in a study of blood T cell repertoires in COVID-19. The data were produced by immunoSEQ multiplex PCR, yet TCRdb's version contains in-frame clones alone and is incomplete. The profile covers about 150,000 clones, with 84% appearing a single time and almost 10% taken by the ten largest. Sequencing used peripheral blood. These receptors were taken from a woman aged 45-60 years with acute or convalescent COVID-19.

This chain connects TRBV14 to TRBJ1-2; 8 nucleotides match TRBD1. With 1 base clipped from V and 8 bases from J, the junction kept 9 bases outside the gene matches. Per germline, CDR1 SGHDN and CDR2 FVKESK. The CDR3 length is 15 residues. The CDR3 nucleotides are TGTGCCAGCAGCCAAGGGGCAGGGGGCGCTTGGGGCTACACCTTC. Its translation is CASSQGAGGAWGYTF.

The chain combines TRBV6-5 with TRBJ1-4; a possible D gene is TRBD1 (5 bases). The ends were cut back, 6 bases at V and 8 bases at J, with 19 bases in the middle. The germline V gene encodes CDR1 MNHEY and CDR2 SVGAGI. The CDR3 is 15 residues long. As DNA, the CDR3 is TGTGCCAGCAGCAGCGTGGGGACTAAGGGGGAAAAACTGTTTTTT. It encodes CASSSVGTKGEKLFF.

This rearrangement joins TRBV2 to TRBJ1-2; TRBD1 matches 9 bases. The CDR3 is made up of 14 amino acids. The J segment lost 1 base and the V segment lost 4 bases, leaving 1 base of the junction unmatched. Germline V gene data show CDR1 as SNHLY and CDR2 as FYNNEI. CDR3 in amino acids: CASSGTGVNYGYTF. CDR3 in DNA: TGTGCCAGCAGTGGGACAGGGGTTAACTATGGCTACACCTTC.

This chain links TRBV7-8 with TRBJ1-5; tentatively, D is TRBD1 (5 bases). Trimming shortened V by 6 bases and J by 6 bases, and 15 bases separated the two germline ends. The CDR3 length is 14 residues. CDR1 is SGHVS and CDR2 is FQNEAQ in the germline V gene. The CDR3 DNA reads TGTGCCAGCAGTGCCGTGGGGCGAGGTCAGCCCCAGCATTTT. It encodes CASSAVGRGQPQHF. Supplemented by reference TRBV7-8 and TRBJ1-5, the full variable domain reads GAGVSQSPRYKVAKRGQDVALRCDPISGHVSLFWYQQALGQGPEFLTYFQNEAQLDKSGLPSDRFFAERPEGSVSTLKIQRTQQEDSAVYLCASSAVGRGQPQHFGDGTRLSIL.

V usage is TRBV7-8 and J usage is TRBJ2-7; TRBD2 matches at 13 bases. CDR1 SGHVS and CDR2 FQNEAQ come from the germline V gene. CDR3 length: 19 amino acids. J was trimmed by 0 bases and V by 5 bases; bases with no gene match: 13. CDR3: CASSRGRLGLAGNSYEQYF. The DNA for the CDR3 is TGTGCCAGCAGCAGGGGACGGCTGGGACTAGCGGGAAACTCCTACGAGCAGTACTTC.

V is TRBV5-4 and J is TRBJ1-5, with D unclear. CDR1 and CDR2 from the germline V gene are SGHNT and YYREEE (reference sequence). Trimming stripped 4 bases from V and 2 bases from J, with 7 bases between. This CDR3 region has 13 residues. The CDR3 region is CASSVHGNQPQHF. The CDR3 DNA reads TGTGCCAGCAGCGTACACGGCAATCAGCCCCAGCATTTT.

This sequence joins TRBV6-2 or TRBV6-3 and TRBJ1-4; 7 bases map to TRBD1. The CDR3 has 15 residues. The V gene end was trimmed by 2 bases and the J gene end by 7 bases; junction bases not matched to a gene: 7. Per germline, CDR1 MNHEY and CDR2 SVGEGT. CDR3 sequence (DNA): TGTGCCAGCAGTTACGTTTTGACAGGGCCTGAAAAACTGTTTTTT. It yields the protein CASSYVLTGPEKLFF.

The chain joins TRBV6-5 to TRBJ1-2, with 8 positions matching TRBD1. Germline V gives CDR1 MNHEY, CDR2 SVGAGI. The CDR3 is 13 amino acids. V trimming: 7 bases; J trimming: 2 bases; junction bases outside the gene matches: 3. The chain's CDR3 is CASTRTGNYGYTF. In nucleotides, the CDR3 is TGTGCCAGCACCAGGACAGGGAACTATGGCTACACCTTC.

The chain employs TRBV7-8 and TRBJ2-6; the D gene is possibly TRBD2 (5 bases). This CDR3 is built from 18 residues. The germline V gene has CDR1 SGHVS and CDR2 FQNEAQ. Trimming took 1 base from V and 7 from J, leaving 20 bases between them. CDR3 coding DNA: TGTGCCAGCAGCTTAGTTGGCAATTTGGACTCTGCTGCCAACGTCCTGACTTTC. Protein product: CASSLVGNLDSAANVLTF.

The rearrangement links TRBV19 to TRBJ2-6; D gene unclear. Germline CDR1 reads LNHDA; CDR2 reads SQIVND (reference sequence). V lost 3 bases to trimming and J lost 2 bases, with 5 bases between them. This CDR3 has 14 residues. CDR3 sequence: CASSIGPGANVLTF. The CDR3 DNA reads TGTGCCAGTAGTATTGGCCCTGGGGCCAACGTCCTGACTTTC.

This clone has more than one count but fewer than ten. The gene calls are TRBV9 and TRBJ1-4, with TRBD1 matching over 7 bases. J lost 6 bases, V lost 4 bases, and 9 bases had no gene match. Germline CDR1 is SGDLS and CDR2 is YYNGEE. The CDR3 is 15 amino acids. The CDR3 DNA reads as TGTGCCAGCAGCCCCAGGGACAGTGGTTATGAAAAACTGTTTTTT. Translation gives CASSPRDSGYEKLFF.

The V and J genes are TRBV10-3 and TRBJ2-7; 11 bases line up with TRBD1. The CDR3 contains 13 residues. CDR1 and CDR2 (germline): ENHRY, SYGVKD. After removal of 6 bases from V and 4 bases from J, the junction contained 2 bases not matched to a gene. The CDR3, as DNA: TGTGCCATCAGGGGGGACAGGGGGTACGAGCAGTACTTC. Translation gives CAIRGDRGYEQYF.

This chain links TRBV7-7 with TRBJ2-1; 12 nucleotides line up with TRBD2. Germline loops: CDR1 SSHAT, CDR2 FNYEAQ (reference sequence). V was clipped by 5 bases and J by 9 bases; unmatched bases: 11. This CDR3 comprises 16 residues. The CDR3: CASSPLASGGASEQFF. CDR3 nucleotides: TGTGCCAGCAGCCCCCTGGCTAGCGGGGGGGCAAGTGAGCAGTTCTTC.

The genes are TRBV10-3 and TRBJ1-3; the D is unclear. Germline V gene sequence: CDR1 ENHRY, CDR2 SYGVKD. V was cut by 0 bases and J by 0 bases, with 9 bases left in between. The CDR3 is made up of 16 amino acids. The CDR3 protein is CAISESVAPSGNTIYF. The DNA of the CDR3 is TGTGCCATCAGTGAGTCGGTGGCCCCCTCTGGAAACACCATATATTTT.

This chain joins TRBV9 and TRBJ2-5; D remains unclear. Germline lookup yields CDR1 SGDLS and CDR2 YYNGEE. This CDR3 is built from 14 residues. V was pared by 0 bases and J by 2 bases, with 8 bases between. CDR3 sequence: CASSVGPVQETQYF. CDR3 in DNA: TGTGCCAGCAGCGTAGGGCCAGTACAAGAGACCCAGTACTTC.

V gene TRBV5-1 combines with J gene TRBJ2-5; possibly TRBD1 for D (6 bases). The CDR3 runs to 14 residues. The V end lost 3 bases, the J end lost 2 bases, and 11 bases lay between the germline ends. CDR1 is SGHRS, CDR2 YFSETQ, per germline. The CDR3 DNA reads TGCGCCAGCAGCTCCGGGACACCACAAGAGACCCAGTACTTC. This sequence encodes CASSSGTPQETQYF.

The J gene is TRBJ1-1, the V gene TRBV6-5, with 7 bases aligning to TRBD1. CDR3 size: 15 residues. Germline V lookup: CDR1 MNHEY, CDR2 SVGAGI. V shed 7 bases and J 0 bases; nucleotides not matched to a gene: 8. DNA for the CDR3: TGTGCCAGCAAGCCGGGACAGTGGATGAACACTGAAGCTTTCTTT. It is translated as CASKPGQWMNTEAFF.

The chain recombines TRBV27 with TRBJ2-7, with D possibly matching TRBD1 (5 bases). Germline-derived CDR1 and CDR2 are MNHEY and SMNVEV (reference sequence). Trimming shortened V by 5 bases and J by 0 bases, and 11 bases separated the two germline ends. This CDR3 is 14 amino acids long. The CDR3 DNA sequence: TGTGCCAGCAGTGTCTACAGGTTCTCCTACGAGCAGTACTTC. Translating it yields CASSVYRFSYEQYF.

V gene TRBV29-1 combines with J gene TRBJ2-6; D might be TRBD1 (6 bases). The length of the CDR3 is 11 residues. Germline assignment: CDR1 SQVTM and CDR2 ANQGSEA. Trimming cost V 0 bases and J 18 bases, with 12 bases left between them. CDR3 sequence (DNA): TGCAGCGTTGAAGATCCCGAGGGACAGACTTTC. Protein sequence: CSVEDPEGQTF. The whole variable domain, filled in from reference TRBV29-1 and TRBJ2-6, reads SAVISQKPSRDICQRGTSLTIQCQVDSQVTMMFWYRQQPGQSLTLIATANQGSEATYESGFVIDKFPISRPNLTFSTLTVSNMSPEDSSIYLCSVEDPEGQTFGAGSRLTVL.

The CDR3 coding sequence is TGCGCCAGCAGCTTGGTTGGAGGGGTGGCGGCCACTGAAGCTTTCTTT. Its protein is CASSLVGGVAATEAFF. This rearrangement joins TRBV5-1 to TRBJ1-1, with a tentative D call TRBD1 (5 bases). Germline lookup yields CDR1 SGHRS and CDR2 YFSETQ. Trimming took off 0 bases at V and 4 bases at J, with 16 bases between the two ends. The CDR3 runs 16 residues.

The CDR3 DNA reads as TGCGCCAGCAGCTTTACAGAAGACTACGAGCAGTACTTC. This encodes CASSFTEDYEQYF. The chain is built from TRBV5-1 and TRBJ2-7; the D is unclear. The CDR3 contains 13 residues. Trimming pared 2 bases from V and 3 bases from J, leaving 9 bases between. CDR1 and CDR2 from the germline V gene are SGHRS and YFSETQ.

V is TRBV27 and J is TRBJ2-2; 7 nucleotides match TRBD2. The ends lost 3 bases at V and 1 base at J; junction bases unmatched: 5. This CDR3 comprises 16 residues. Per germline, CDR1 MNHEY and CDR2 SMNVEV (reference sequence). The CDR3 DNA follows: TGTGCCAGCAGTTTTTGGGGCGGGGGGAACACCGGGGAGCTGTTTTTT. It yields the protein CASSFWGGGNTGELFF.

This clone has a single count. This chain connects TRBV28 to TRBJ1-2, with no clear D. This CDR3 is built from 14 residues. CDR1 is MDHEN, CDR2 SYDVKM, per germline. V shed 6 bases and J shed 5 bases, with 16 bases lying between them. The CDR3 coding sequence is TGTGCCAGCAGGGCCCAGGCCCCCATATATGGCTACACCTTC. Translating gives CASRAQAPIYGYTF.

Here the CDR3 DNA reads TGTGCCAGCAGGCCGGGGGGAGGCGAAAAACTGTTTTTT. Translated, it gives CASRPGGGEKLFF. V usage is TRBV6-1 and J usage is TRBJ1-4; maybe TRBD1 (5 bases). The CDR3 length is 13 residues. Trimming removed 6 bases from V and 8 bases from J, with 13 bases in between. Looked up from germline, CDR1 is MNHNS and CDR2 is SASEGT.

The V and J genes are TRBV7-9 and TRBJ1-2; possibly TRBD1 for D (5 bases). The CDR3 sequence is 16 residues long. V shed 1 base and J shed 5 bases, with 17 bases lying between them. From germline, CDR1 is SEHNR and CDR2 FQNEAQ (reference sequence). CDR3 in DNA: TGTGCCAGCAGCTTAGATTCGGCGGGACCGGGTTATGGCTACACCTTC. As protein: CASSLDSAGPGYGYTF.

V and J are TRBV19 and TRBJ1-1; 11 nucleotides match TRBD1. V lost 10 bases, J lost 7 bases, and 14 bases stayed unmatched. The CDR3 is 15 amino acids. CDR1 LNHDA and CDR2 SQIVND come from the germline V gene (reference sequence). The CDR3 DNA follows: TGTGCCACCGCCCTTCGGGACAGGGGGATCGGTGAAGCTTTCTTT. Translated: CATALRDRGIGEAFF.

The rearrangement uses TRBV7-9 and TRBJ2-5; 14 bases are a match to TRBD2. Germline loops: CDR1 SEHNR, CDR2 FQNEAQ (reference sequence). The V and J ends lost 5 bases and 3 bases, in that order; junction bases with no gene match: 5. This CDR3 comprises 16 residues. The CDR3 sequence: CASSGTSGGVKETQYF. CDR3 in DNA: TGTGCCAGCAGCGGGACTAGCGGGGGTGTAAAAGAGACCCAGTACTTC. Combining the CDR3 with reference TRBV7-9 and TRBJ2-5 gives the whole variable domain DTGVSQNPRHKITKRGQNVTFRCDPISEHNRLYWYRQTLGQGPEFLTYFQNEAQLEKSRLLSDRFSAERPKGSFSTLEIQRTEQGDSAMYLCASSGTSGGVKETQYFGPGTRLLVL.